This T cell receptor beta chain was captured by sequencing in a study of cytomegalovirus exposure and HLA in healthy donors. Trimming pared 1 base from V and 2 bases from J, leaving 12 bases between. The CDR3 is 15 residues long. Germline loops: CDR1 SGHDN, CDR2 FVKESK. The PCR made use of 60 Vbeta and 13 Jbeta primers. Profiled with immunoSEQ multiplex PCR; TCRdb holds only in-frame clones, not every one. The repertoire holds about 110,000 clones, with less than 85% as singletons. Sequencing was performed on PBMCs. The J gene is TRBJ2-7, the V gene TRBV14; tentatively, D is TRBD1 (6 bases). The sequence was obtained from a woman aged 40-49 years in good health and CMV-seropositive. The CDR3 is CASSQVRGFTYEQYF. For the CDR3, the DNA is TGTGCCAGCAGCCAAGTCAGGGGATTTACCTACGAGCAGTACTTC.